The rows below give T cell receptor beta chains drawn from one sample of a study of tumor-infiltrating lymphocytes in primary liver carcinoma. TCRdb reprocessed the multiplex PCR reads via MiXCR and lists one record per CDR3 protein. The sample consists of 50,000 or so distinct CDR3 sequences, around 77% of them appearing once. The source material was liver tumor tissue from sampling region 5. The receptors derive from a man aged 35 to 55 with primary liver carcinoma and hepatitis B virus infection. The CDR3 runs from the conserved cysteine through the conserved F or W. D genes are given only for firm matches.

D gene: .
J gene: TRBJ2-4
V gene: TRBV11-2
CDR3 protein: CDSTTSAVAKNIQYF
CDR3 DNA: TGTGACAGTACCACTTCGGCGGTAGCCAAAAATATTCAGTACTTC